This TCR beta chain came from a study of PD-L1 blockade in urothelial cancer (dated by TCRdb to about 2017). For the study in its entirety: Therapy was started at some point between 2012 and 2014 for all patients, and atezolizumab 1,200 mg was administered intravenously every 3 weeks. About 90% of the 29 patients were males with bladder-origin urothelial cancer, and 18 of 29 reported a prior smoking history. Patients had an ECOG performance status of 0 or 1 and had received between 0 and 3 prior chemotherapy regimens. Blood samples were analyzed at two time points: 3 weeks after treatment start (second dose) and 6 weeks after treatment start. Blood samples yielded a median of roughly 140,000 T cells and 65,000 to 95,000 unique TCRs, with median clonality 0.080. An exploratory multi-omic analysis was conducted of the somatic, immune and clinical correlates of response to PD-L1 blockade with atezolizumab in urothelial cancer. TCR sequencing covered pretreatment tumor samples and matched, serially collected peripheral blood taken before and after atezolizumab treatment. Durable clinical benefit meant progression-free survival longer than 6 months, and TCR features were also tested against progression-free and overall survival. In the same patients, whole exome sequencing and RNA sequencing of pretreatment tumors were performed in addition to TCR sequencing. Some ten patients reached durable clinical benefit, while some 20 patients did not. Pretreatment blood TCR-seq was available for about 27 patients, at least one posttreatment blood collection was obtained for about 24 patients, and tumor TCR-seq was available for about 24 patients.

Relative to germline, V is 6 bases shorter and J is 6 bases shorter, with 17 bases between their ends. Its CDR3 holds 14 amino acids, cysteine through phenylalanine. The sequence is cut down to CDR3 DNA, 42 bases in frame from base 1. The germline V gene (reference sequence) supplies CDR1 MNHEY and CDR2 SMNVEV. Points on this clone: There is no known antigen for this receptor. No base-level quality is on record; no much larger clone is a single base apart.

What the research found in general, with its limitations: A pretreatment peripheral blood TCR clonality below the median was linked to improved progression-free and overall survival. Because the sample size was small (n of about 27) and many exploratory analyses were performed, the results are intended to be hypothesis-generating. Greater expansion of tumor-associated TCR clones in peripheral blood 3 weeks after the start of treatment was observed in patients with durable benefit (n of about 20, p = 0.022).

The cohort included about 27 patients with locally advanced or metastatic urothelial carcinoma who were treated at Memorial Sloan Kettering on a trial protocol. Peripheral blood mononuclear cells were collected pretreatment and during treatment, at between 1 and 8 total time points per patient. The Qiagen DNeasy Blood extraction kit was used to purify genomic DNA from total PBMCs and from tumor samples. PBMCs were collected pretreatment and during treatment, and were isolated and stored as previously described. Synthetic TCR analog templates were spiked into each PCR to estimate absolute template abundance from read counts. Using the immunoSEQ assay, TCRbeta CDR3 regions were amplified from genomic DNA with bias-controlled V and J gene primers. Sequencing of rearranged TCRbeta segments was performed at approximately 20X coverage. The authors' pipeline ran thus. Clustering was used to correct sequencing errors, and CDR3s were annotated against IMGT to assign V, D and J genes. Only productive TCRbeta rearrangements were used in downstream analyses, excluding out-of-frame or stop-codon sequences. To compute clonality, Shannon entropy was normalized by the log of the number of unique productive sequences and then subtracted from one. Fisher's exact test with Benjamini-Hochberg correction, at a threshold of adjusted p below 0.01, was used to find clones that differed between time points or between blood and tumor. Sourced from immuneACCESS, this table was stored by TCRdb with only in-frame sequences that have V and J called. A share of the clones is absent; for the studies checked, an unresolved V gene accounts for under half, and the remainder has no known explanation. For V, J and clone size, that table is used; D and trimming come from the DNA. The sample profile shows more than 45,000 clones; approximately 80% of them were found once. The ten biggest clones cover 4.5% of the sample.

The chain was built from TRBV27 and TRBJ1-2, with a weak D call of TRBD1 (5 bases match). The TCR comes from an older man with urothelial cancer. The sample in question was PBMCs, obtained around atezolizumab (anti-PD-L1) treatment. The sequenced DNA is TGTGCCAGCAGCCCAAGGGGTTCTATTAATGGCTACACCTTC. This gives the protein CASSPRGSINGYTF.